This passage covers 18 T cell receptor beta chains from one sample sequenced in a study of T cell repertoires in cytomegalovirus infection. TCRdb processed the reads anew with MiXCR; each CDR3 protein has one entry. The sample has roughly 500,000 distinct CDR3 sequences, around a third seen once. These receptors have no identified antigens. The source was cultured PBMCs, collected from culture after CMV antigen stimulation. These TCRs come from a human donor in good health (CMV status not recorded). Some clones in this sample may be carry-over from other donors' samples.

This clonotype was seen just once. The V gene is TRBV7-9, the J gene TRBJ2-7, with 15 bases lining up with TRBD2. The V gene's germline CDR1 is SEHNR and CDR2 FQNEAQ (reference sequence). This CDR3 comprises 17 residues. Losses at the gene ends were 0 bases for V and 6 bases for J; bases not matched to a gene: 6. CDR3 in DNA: TGTGCCAGCAGCTTAGCGGCCGGACTAGCGGGAGGGGGCGAGCAGTACGTC. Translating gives CASSLAAGLAGGGEQYV.

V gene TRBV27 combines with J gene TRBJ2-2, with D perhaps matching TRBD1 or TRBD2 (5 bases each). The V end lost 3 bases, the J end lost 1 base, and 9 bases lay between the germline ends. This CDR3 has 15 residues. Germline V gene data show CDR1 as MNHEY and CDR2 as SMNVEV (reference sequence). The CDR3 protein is CASSFRGWNTGELFF. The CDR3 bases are TGTGCCAGCAGTTTTCGGGGCTGGAACACCGGGGAGCTGTTTTTT.

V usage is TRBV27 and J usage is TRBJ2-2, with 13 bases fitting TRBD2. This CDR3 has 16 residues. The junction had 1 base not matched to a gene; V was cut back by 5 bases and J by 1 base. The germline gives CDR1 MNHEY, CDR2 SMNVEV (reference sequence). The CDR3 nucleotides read TGTGCCAGCAGTCGACTAGCGGGAGGGAACACCGGGGAGCTGTTTTTT. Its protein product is CASSRLAGGNTGELFF.

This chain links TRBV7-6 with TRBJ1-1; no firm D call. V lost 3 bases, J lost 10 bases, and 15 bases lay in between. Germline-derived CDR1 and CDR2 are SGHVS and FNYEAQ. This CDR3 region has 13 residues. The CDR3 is CASSFRPTSVAFF. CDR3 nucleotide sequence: TGTGCCAGCAGCTTCAGACCCACATCCGTAGCTTTCTTT.

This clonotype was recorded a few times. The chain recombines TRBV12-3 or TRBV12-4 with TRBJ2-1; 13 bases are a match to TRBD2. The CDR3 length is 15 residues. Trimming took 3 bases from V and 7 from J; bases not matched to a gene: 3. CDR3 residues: CASSLWTSGSNEQFF. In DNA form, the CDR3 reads TGTGCCAGCAGTTTGTGGACTAGCGGGAGTAATGAGCAGTTCTTC.

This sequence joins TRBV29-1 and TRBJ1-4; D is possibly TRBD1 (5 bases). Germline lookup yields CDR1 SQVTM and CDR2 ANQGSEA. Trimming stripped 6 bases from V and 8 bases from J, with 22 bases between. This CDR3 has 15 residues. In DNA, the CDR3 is TGCAGCGTGACCGCGACCGGGGGGAGGGAGGAAAAACTGTTTTTT. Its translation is CSVTATGGREEKLFF.

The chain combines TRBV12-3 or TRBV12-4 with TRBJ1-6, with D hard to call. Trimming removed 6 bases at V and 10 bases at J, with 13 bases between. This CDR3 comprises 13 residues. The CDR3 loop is CASRRELGSPLHF. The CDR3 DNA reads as TGTGCCAGCAGGAGGGAGTTAGGGTCACCCCTCCACTTT.

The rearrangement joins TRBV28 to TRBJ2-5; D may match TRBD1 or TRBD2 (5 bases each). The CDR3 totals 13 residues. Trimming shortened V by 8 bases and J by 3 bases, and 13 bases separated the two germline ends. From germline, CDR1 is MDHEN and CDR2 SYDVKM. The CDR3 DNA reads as TGTGCCAGCTGGGACCGCATGAAAGAGACCCAGTACTTC. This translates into CASWDRMKETQYF.

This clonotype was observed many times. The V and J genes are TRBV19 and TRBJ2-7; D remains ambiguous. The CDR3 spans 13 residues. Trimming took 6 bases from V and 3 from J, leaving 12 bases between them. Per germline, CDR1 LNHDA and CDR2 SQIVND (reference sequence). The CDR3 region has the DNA TGTGCCAGTAGAAAGGCCACCCACTACGAGCAGTACTTC. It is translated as CASRKATHYEQYF.

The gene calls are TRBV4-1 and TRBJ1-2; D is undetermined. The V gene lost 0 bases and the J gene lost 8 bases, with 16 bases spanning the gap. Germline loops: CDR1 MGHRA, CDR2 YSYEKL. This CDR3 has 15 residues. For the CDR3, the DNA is TGCGCCAGCAGCCAAGAGGCGCAGGACCTTCGGGGCTACACCTTC. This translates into CASSQEAQDLRGYTF.

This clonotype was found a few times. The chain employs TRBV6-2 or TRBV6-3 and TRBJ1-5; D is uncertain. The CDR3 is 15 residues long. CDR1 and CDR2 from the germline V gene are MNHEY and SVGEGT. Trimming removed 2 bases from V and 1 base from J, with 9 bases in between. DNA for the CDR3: TGTGCCAGCAGTTACCACGGACCGAGCAATCAGCCCCAGCATTTT. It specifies CASSYHGPSNQPQHF.

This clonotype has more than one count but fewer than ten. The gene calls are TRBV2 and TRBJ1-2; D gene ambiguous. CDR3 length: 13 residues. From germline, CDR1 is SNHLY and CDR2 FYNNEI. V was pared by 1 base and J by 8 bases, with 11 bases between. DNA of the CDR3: TGTGCCAGCAGTGAAGGGTCCCTGGGAGGCTACACCTTC. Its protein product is CASSEGSLGGYTF.

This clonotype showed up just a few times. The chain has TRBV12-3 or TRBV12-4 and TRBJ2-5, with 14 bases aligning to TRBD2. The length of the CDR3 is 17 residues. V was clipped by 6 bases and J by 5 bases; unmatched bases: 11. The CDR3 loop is CASSSRSTSGRVETQYF. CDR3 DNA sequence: TGTGCCAGCAGCTCCCGATCGACTAGCGGGAGGGTTGAGACCCAGTACTTC.

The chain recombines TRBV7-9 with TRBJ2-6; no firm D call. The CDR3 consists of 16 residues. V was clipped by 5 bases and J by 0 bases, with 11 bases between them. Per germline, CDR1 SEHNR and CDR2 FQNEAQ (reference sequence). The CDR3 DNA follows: TGTGCCAGCAGCCCAACAGCGTTCTCTGGGGCCAACGTCCTGACTTTC. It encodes CASSPTAFSGANVLTF.

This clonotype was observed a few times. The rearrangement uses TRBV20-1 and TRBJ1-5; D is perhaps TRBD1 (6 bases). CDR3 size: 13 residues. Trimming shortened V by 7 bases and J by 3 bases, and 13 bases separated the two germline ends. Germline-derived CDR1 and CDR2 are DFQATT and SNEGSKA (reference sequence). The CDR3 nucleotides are TGCAGTGTGGGACAAGGGTTCAATCAGCCCCAGCATTTT. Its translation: CSVGQGFNQPQHF.

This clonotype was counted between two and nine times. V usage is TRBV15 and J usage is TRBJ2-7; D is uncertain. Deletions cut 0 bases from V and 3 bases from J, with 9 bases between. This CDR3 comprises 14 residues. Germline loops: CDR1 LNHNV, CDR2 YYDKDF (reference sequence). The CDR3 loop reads CATSRDRSRYEQYF. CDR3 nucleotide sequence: TGTGCCACCAGCAGAGACCGGAGTCGCTACGAGCAGTACTTC.

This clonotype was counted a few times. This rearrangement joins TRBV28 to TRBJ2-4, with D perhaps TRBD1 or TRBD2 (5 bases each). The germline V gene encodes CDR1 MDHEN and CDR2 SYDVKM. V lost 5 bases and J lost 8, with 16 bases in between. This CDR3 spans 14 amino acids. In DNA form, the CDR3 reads TGTGCCAGCAGTGATGGTGGGACGAATGACATTCAGTACTTC. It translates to CASSDGGTNDIQYF.

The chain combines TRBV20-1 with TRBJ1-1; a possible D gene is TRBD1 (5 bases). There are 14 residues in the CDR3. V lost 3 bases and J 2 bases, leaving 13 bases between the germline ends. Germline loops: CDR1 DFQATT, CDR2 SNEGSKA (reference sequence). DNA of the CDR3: TGCAGTGCTAGTTCACTGACAGCAAACACTGAAGCTTTCTTT. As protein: CSASSLTANTEAFF.